Given below is one TCR beta chain in context. Its specificity is not known. Profiling relied on immunoSEQ multiplex PCR, and the TCRdb table lists in-frame clones only, not all of them. The sample records over 60,000 clones, roughly 80% being singletons. The data stem from a study of OX40 agonist ivuxolimab in advanced cancers. Across the whole study: Enrolled patients in dose escalation had cancers that were hepatocellular carcinoma, melanoma, renal cell or head and neck cancer.

Germline CDR1 and CDR2: MNHEY and SMNVEV (reference sequence). The CDR3 is made up of 16 amino acids. V was clipped by 7 bases and J by 3 bases; unmatched bases: 9. Study-wide findings and caveats: Antigens targeted by the expanded peripheral T cells were not determined.

Exclusion applied to patients with autoimmune disease history or systemic immunosuppression. This receptor was obtained from an adult with an advanced solid tumor such as melanoma, head and neck, liver or kidney cancer. Sample: CD4+ or CD8+ T cells sorted from blood, taken in a trial of the OX40 agonist ivuxolimab. V gene TRBV27 combines with J gene TRBJ2-2; 9 bases line up with TRBD1. The CDR3 DNA follows: TGTGCCAGCACGCGGTGGTGGACAGGGGACACCGGGGAGCTGTTTTTT. As protein: CASTRWWTGDTGELFF.